What follows is one T cell receptor (beta chain) and its context. Original processing notes: Cell counts per sample came from amplifying reference gene primers. Profiled with immunoSEQ multiplex PCR; TCRdb holds only in-frame clones, not every one. That table gives V, J and clone size, and the DNA gave D and trimming. The sample lists 470,000 or so clones, approximately 90% occurring once. This sample stems from a study of blood T cell repertoires in COVID-19. For the study at large: From the United States, Italy and Spain came samples of acute and convalescent COVID-19. PBMCs, B-cell-depleted T cells, or T cells were the source of the cDNA or gDNA that made up the material.

There are 14 residues in the CDR3. Germline-derived CDR1 and CDR2 are LGHNT and FRNRAP. Between the trimmed V and J ends, which lost 1 base and 5 bases, there was a span of 9 bases. The clonotype was recovered from a woman under 30 with acute COVID-19. The sample consisted of PBMCs or T cells enriched from blood (not recorded which). The V call is TRBV12-5, the J call TRBJ2-1; D possibly corresponds to TRBD1 (5 bases). CDR3 amino acids: CASGLGTQNNEQFF. Written as DNA, the CDR3 is TGTGCTAGTGGTTTGGGGACACAAAACAATGAGCAGTTCTTC.